Below, one T cell receptor (beta chain) is given with its context. Antigen: not known. The CDR3 end falls 3 residues outside the read, so it is completed with the germline J gene. Method: immunoSEQ multiplex PCR; TCRdb's copy keeps in-frame clones and lacks some. The specimen's table records approximately 30,000 clones. The record originates from a study of Tregs in tolerant kidney transplant recipients. Findings and limits, study-wide: Tolerant patients' donor-specific Tregs expanded beyond overall Tregs, suggesting antigen-driven growth. Changing PCR primers prevented nucleotide comparison between some patients' samples. Few patients were studied, so findings need validation in larger groups.

CD4+CD25+CD127- Tregs, CD4+CD25- non-Tregs, CD4 and CD8 cells were sorted. CDR1 LNHDA and CDR2 SQIVND come from the germline V gene (reference sequence). J was trimmed by 4 bases and V by 5 bases; bases with no gene match: 9. This CDR3 is 15 amino acids long. The source of this sequence is a human donor who received a combined kidney and bone marrow transplant. The rearrangement joins TRBV19 to TRBJ1-1; 8 nucleotides line up with TRBD1. This sample comprised CD8+ T cells from blood, obtained before the transplant. This CDR3 reads CASSPRQGFATEAFF. The sequenced part of the CDR3 DNA is TGTGCCAGTAGTCCCCGACAGGGGTTTGCCACTGAA.